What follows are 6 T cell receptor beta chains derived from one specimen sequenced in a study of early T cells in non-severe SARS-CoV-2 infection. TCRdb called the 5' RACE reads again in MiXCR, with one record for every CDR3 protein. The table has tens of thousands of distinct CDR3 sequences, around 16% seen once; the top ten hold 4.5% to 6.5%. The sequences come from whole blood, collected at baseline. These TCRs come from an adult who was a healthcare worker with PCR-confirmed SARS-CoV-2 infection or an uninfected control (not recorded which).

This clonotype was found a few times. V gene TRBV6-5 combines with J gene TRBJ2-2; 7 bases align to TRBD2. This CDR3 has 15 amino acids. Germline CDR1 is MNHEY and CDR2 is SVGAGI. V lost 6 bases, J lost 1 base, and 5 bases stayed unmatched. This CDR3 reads CASSYSGLNTGELFF. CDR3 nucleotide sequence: TGTGCCAGCAGCTATAGCGGGCTGAACACCGGGGAGCTGTTTTTT.

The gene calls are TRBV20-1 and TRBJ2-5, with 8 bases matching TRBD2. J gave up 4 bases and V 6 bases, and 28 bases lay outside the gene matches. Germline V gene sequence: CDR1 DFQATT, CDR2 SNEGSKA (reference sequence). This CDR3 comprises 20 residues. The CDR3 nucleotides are TGCAGTGCCCCCCGGGATTTATTACGTGGCGGGAGGTACTCCTCAGAGACCCAGTACTTC. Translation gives CSAPRDLLRGGRYSSETQYF.

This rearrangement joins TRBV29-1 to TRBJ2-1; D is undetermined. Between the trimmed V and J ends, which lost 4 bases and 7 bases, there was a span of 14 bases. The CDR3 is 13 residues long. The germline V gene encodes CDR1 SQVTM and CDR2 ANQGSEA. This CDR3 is CSVVLTGFNEQFF. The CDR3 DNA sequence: TGCAGCGTTGTGCTGACGGGTTTTAATGAGCAGTTCTTC.

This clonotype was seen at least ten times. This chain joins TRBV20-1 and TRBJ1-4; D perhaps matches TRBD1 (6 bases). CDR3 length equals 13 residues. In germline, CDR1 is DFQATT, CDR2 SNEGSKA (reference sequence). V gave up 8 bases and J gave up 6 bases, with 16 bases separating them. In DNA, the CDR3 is TGCAGTACAACCTGGGGGGCAGATGAAAAACTGTTTTTT. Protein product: CSTTWGADEKLFF.

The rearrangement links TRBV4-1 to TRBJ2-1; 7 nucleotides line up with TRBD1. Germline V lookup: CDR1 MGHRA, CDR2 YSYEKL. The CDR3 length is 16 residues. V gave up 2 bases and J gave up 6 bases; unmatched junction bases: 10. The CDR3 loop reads CASSQPTQGSGNEQFF. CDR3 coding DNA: TGCGCCAGCAGCCAACCGACACAGGGGTCGGGCAATGAGCAGTTCTTC.

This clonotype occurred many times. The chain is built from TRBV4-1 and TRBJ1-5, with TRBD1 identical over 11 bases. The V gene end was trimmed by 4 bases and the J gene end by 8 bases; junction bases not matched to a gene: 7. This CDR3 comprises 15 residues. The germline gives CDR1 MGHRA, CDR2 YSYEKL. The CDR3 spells CASSPSGQGVEPQHF. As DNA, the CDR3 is TGCGCCAGCAGCCCCTCGGGACAGGGGGTAGAGCCCCAGCATTTT.